The TCR beta chain described here comes from a study of molecular identifiers for immune sequencing clone quantification. Naive CD8 T cells, phenotype CD8+CD4-CCR7+CD45RA+, were sorted. TCRdb recomputed calls from the PCR reads with MiXCR, one row per CDR3 protein. The data hold more than 300,000 distinct CDR3 sequences, with roughly 23% observed a single time. J lost 1 base, V lost 8 bases, and 14 bases had no gene match. CDR3 size: 18 residues. Germline V gene data show CDR1 as SNHLY and CDR2 as FYNNEI. The chain employs TRBV2 and TRBJ2-6; 7 bases fit TRBD1. The sequenced sample was naive CD8+ T cells from blood, with Jurkat cell RNA spiked in. Subset indicated: FACS-sorted CD8+CD4-CCR7+CD45RA+ naive T cells. The receptor was isolated from a human donor in good health. Some libraries in this study had Jurkat cell RNA spiked in. The CDR3 is CASGGLGQSISGANVLTF. The CDR3 bases are TGTGCCAGCGGGGGTCTGGGACAGTCTATTTCTGGGGCCAACGTCCTGACTTTC.